This TCR beta chain appears in the sequencing data of a study of blood T cells in healthy people across ages (dated by TCRdb to 2015 to 2017). In the study overall: Template switching captured roughly one uniquely barcoded TCR beta cDNA molecule per two T cells in model experiments. To track age-related changes in TCR beta repertoire diversity, the study relied on deep sequencing normalized with unique cDNA molecular identifiers. The donors were divided into four age groups: young (average around 15 years), middle-aged (approximately 39), aged (approximately 62) and long-lived (about 79). To avoid experimental bias, donors of different ages were distributed randomly across sequencing lanes. For two donors (one aged 18 to 29 and one aged 80 or older), the study analyzed two additional independent replicas of 1 million unique cDNA reads from the same blood draw.

Study-wide findings and limitations: Because the CMV infection status of the donors was unknown, age-related changes in expanded clonotypes may potentially have been confounded. Bulk unsorted PBMC profiling prevented conclusive comparison of naive and antigen-experienced compartments. The percentage of naive T cells measured by flow cytometry correlated strongly with observed TCR beta diversity. Total diversity estimates from one million sequenced T cells were considered lower bounds and underestimates. As age increased, observed TCR beta diversity per million T cells dropped in a roughly linear way, and a significant reduction was already evident by age roughly 36. Compared with the aged group, the long-lived group had more naive CD4+ T cells, fewer expanded clones and increased TCR diversity, a pattern suggesting age selection.

Systemically healthy Caucasian individuals from Russia, approximately 39 in total and aged roughly 6 to 95 years, were included as donors. Approximately 9.3 milliliters of peripheral blood were collected from each donor into EDTA-treated Vacutainer tubes. Ficoll-Paque density-gradient centrifugation was used to isolate PBMCs, with at least 7 million per sample. Total RNA, at least 6 micrograms per sample, was extracted from PBMCs with Trizol reagent. For every donor, flow cytometry on a PBMC aliquot measured the percentage of naive CD45RAhigh/CD27high T cells. This clonotype appeared many times. Its antigen target is currently unknown. Base qualities are not provided; no much larger clone lies one nucleotide away. V trim: 2 bases; J trim: 3 bases; unmatched bases: 12. The germline V gene sets CDR1 to SGHTA and CDR2 to FQGNSA. From the cysteine through the phenylalanine, the CDR3 covers 19 amino acids. Only the CDR3 DNA is retained, 57 bases long and in frame from the first base.

Receptor libraries were prepared by 5' RACE. This sample was sequenced with an Illumina HiSeq 2500. The second PCR ran for roughly 7 to 11 cycles and used a J-beta primer mix along with a sample-barcoded 5' primer. Each TCR beta cDNA molecule received a unique molecular identifier from a template-switch 5' adaptor carrying 12 random nucleotides. Each sample yielded at least 2.5 million CDR3-containing paired-end reads. The Mint cDNA synthesis kit, primed by a TRBC-specific oligonucleotide, was used to synthesize first-strand cDNA from all RNA. After uracil-DNA glycosylase treatment, a first 18-cycle PCR used universal primers M1SS and BC2_uni_R on all cDNA. In the original analysis: For normalization, 1 million high-quality reads were randomly selected from each sample, with every read carrying a distinct molecular identifier. Instead of being binned into consensus sequences, reads that shared molecular identifiers were thrown out. MiTCR, with a Q25 quality threshold and the strictest error-elimination algorithm, was used for CDR3 identification, clonotype clustering and error correction. Lower-bound total TCR beta diversity was estimated with a nonparametric unseen species model using Euler transformation. TCRdb took the public reads, trimmed them with fastp at Q25, ran MiXCR for clone calling and kept in-frame beta chains. CDR3 protein sequences are deduplicated, and each keeps its most common genes and DNA. TCRdb assigned the V and J calls; the authors' analysis was not used. This sample gives some 1.5 million distinct CDR3 sequences in total; 28% of them show up just once. Roughly 8% of the sample comes from the top ten.

The sequencing input was blood. The chain uses TRBV7-2 and TRBJ2-7, with TRBD2 identical over 14 junction bases. The origin of this receptor is a woman aged 25 to 39 in good health. In nucleotides, the sequence is TGTGCCAGCAGCTTAAGGCCCGGGACTAGCGGGAGTCGGAGCTACGAGCAGTACTTC. Its translation is CASSLRPGTSGSRSYEQYF. This CDR3, with the reference TRBV7-2 and TRBJ2-7 proteins standing in past its ends, gives the full variable domain GAGVSQSPSNKVTEKGKDVELRCDPISGHTALYWYRQSLGQGLEFLIYFQGNSAPDKSGLPSDRFSAERTGGSVSTLTIQRTQQEDSAVYLCASSLRPGTSGSRSYEQYFGPGTRLTVT.